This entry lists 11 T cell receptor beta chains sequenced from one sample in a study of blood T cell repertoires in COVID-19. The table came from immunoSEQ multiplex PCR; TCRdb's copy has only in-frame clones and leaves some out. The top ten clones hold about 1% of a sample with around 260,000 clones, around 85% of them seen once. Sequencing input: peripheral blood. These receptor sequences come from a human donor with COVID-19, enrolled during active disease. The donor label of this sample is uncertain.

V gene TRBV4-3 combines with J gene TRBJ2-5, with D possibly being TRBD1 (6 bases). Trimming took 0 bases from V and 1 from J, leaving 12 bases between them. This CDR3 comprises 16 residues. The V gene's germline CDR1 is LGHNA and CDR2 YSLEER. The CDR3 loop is CASSQDPPRGQETQYF. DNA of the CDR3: TGCGCCAGCAGCCAAGATCCCCCCAGGGGCCAAGAGACCCAGTACTTC.

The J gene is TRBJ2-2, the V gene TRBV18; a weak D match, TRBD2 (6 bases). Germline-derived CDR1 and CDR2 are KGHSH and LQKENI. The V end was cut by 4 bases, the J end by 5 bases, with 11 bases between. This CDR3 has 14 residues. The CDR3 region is CASSQGGETGELFF. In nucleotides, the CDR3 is TGTGCCAGCTCACAAGGCGGGGAGACCGGGGAGCTGTTTTTT.

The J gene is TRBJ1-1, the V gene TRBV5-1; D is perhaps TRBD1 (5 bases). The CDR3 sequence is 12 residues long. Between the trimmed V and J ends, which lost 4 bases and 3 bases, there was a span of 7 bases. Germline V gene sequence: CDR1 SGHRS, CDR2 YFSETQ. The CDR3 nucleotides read TGCGCCAGCAGCCTAGGGGACACTGAAGCTTTCTTT. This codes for CASSLGDTEAFF.

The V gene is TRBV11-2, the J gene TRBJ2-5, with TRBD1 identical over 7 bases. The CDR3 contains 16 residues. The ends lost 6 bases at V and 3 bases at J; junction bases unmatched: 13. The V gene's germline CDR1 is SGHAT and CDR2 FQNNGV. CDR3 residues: CASRANRGNYKETQYF. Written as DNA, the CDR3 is TGTGCCAGCAGGGCCAACAGGGGCAATTACAAAGAGACCCAGTACTTC.

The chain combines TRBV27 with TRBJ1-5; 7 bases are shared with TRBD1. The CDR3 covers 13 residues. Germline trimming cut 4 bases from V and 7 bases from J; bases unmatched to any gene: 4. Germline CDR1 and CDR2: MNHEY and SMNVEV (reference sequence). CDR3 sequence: CASSSGQAQPQHF. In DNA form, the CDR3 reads TGTGCCAGCAGTTCCGGACAGGCCCAGCCCCAGCATTTT.

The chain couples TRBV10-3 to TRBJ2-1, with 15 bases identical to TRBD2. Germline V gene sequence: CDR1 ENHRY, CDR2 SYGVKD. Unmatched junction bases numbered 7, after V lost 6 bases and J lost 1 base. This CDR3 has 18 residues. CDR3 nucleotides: TGTGCCATCAGGGCGGGACTAGCGGGAGGAAGATCCTACAATGAGCAGTTCTTC. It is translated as CAIRAGLAGGRSYNEQFF.

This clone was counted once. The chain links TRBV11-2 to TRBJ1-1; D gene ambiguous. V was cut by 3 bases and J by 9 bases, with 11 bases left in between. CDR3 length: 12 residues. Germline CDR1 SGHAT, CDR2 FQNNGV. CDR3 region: CASSFGRLQAFF. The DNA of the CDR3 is TGTGCCAGCAGCTTTGGCAGGCTCCAAGCTTTCTTT.

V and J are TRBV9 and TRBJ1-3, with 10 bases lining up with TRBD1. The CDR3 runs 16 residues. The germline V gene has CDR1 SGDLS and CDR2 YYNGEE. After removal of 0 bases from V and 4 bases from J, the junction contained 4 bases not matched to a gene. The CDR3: CASSVGDRGQGNTIYF. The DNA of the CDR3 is TGTGCCAGCAGCGTAGGTGACAGGGGGCAAGGAAACACCATATATTTT. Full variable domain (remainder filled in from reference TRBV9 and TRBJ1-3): DSGVTQTPKHLITATGQRVTLRCSPRSGDLSVYWYQQSLDQGLQFLIQYYNGEERAKGNILERFSAQQFPDLHSELNLSSLELGDSALYFCASSVGDRGQGNTIYFGEGSWLTVV.

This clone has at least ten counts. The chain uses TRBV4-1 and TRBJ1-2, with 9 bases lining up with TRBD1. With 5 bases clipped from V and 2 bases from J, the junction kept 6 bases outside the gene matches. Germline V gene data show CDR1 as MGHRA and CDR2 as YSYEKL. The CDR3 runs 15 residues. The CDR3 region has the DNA TGCGCCAGCAGCGCGGGGGACAGGGAGAACTATGGCTACACCTTC. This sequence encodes CASSAGDRENYGYTF.

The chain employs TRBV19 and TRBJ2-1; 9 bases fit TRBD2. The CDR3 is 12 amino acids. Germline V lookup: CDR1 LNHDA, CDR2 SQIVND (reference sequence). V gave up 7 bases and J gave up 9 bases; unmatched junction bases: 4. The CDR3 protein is CASTASGTEQFF. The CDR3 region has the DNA TGTGCCAGTACCGCTAGCGGGACTGAGCAGTTCTTC.

In DNA form, the CDR3 reads TGCAGCGTCCAAGGAACGACAGACTATGGCTACACCTTC. This translates into CSVQGTTDYGYTF. The chain employs TRBV29-1 and TRBJ1-2; D possibly corresponds to TRBD1 (5 bases). Trimming pared 6 bases from V and 3 bases from J, leaving 14 bases between. CDR1 and CDR2 (germline): SQVTM, ANQGSEA. This CDR3 has 13 amino acids.